This T cell receptor beta chain was sequenced for a study of CD8 T cells in ankylosing spondylitis. This CDR3 comprises 16 residues. The germline V gene has CDR1 SGHTA and CDR2 FQGNSA. The V and J ends lost 1 base and 9 bases, in that order; junction bases with no gene match: 10. In regard to this clonotype: Its target is not known.

MiXCR was run by TCRdb on the 5' RACE reads, yielding one entry per CDR3 protein. The data show about 140,000 distinct CDR3 sequences, with about an eighth seen just once and 4.1% held by the top ten. Study findings and constraints: Researchers reportedly found disease-linked clones significantly enriched in matched ankylosing spondylitis synovial fluid.

This chain joins TRBV7-2 and TRBJ2-3, with 10 bases fitting TRBD2. What was sequenced was blood, either unsorted or a sorted T cell fraction (not recorded which). The TCR originated in a female donor with ankylosing spondylitis or in good health (not recorded which). CDR3 region: CASSLVGGTSAATQYF. The CDR3 DNA follows: TGTGCCAGCAGCTTAGTCGGGGGGACTAGCGCGGCAACGCAGTATTTT.